The sequence of this T cell receptor beta chain was determined in a study of regulatory T cells in long-lasting Graves disease (dated by TCRdb to about 2021). With respect to the entire study: Patients with newly diagnosed Graves' disease had been on antithyroid drugs for under 3 months. Peripheral blood TCR sequencing and RNA sequencing compared persistent Graves' disease patients with newly diagnosed Graves' disease patients. The study was conducted in China and was registered as a clinical trial. A total of around 33 samples underwent TCR sequencing, from roughly 13 patients with persistent Graves' disease and 20 or so patients with newly diagnosed Graves' disease.

In the paper's terms, the time point label means: newly diagnosed GD, antithyroid drugs for less than 3 months. RNA was extracted from PBMCs in TRIzol for both TCR sequencing and RNA sequencing. Graves' disease was diagnosed according to American Thyroid Association guidelines. The patients came from an endocrinology department in Xi'an, China. Each patient gave approximately 9.7 milliliters of peripheral blood, collected in an EDTA anticoagulant tube. Ficoll Paque Plus density gradient separation was used to isolate PBMCs, and no additional T cell sorting was done. An Agilent 2100 Bioanalyzer and agarose gel were used to check RNA quality, and a NanoDrop 2000 was used to measure RNA concentration. The library was built by means of multiplex PCR. Sequenced on an Illumina HiSeq 4000. CDR3 regions were amplified by Arm-PCR with iRepertoire HTBI primers to construct TCR beta libraries. Gel purification was performed on PCR products prior to sequencing. The study's processing was this. Gene usage analysis of CDR3 amino acid clonotypes relied on the 60 or so TRBV and 14 TRBJ segments identified across samples. COPE and FqMerger were used to merge filtered high-quality paired reads into contigs. BLAST was used to align contigs to IMGT TRBV, TRBD and TRBJ reference genes, and CDR3 was defined according to IMGT. Any clonotype with a frequency above 0.1% was counted as a highly expanded clone. Shannon entropy was used to measure repertoire diversity, and the Gini coefficient was used to measure V-J evenness. Public clonotypes were defined as clonotypes shared by more than one individual. TCRdb redid the processing of the public reads, applying fastp at Q25 and MiXCR, and retained in-frame beta chains. Each entry is one CDR3 protein sequence, shown with its most common DNA and genes. None of the V and J calls come from the authors' own analysis; TCRdb made them. The sample includes some 460,000 distinct CDR3 sequences, with 15% to 20% observed a single time. The ten largest clones take up 12% of the sample.

In the germline V gene, CDR1 corresponds to MDHEN and CDR2 to SYDVKM. The CDR3 contains 13 residues, cysteine and phenylalanine counted. The kept DNA is CDR3 alone, 39 bases in frame from the first base. At the junction V is shortened by 1 base and J by 5 bases; bases outside the gene matches: 1. This clonotype was counted at least ten times. Its antigen specificity is not known. Base qualities are not provided; no much larger clone lies one nucleotide away. Paper-wide results and their limitations: Sequencing and analysis were limited to the TCR beta chain. Persistent patients shared more public clonotypes among themselves (around 2,700) than newly diagnosed patients did (approximately 870). The authors acknowledged the small sample size as a limitation that may reduce accuracy. The study examined only peripheral blood because the primary lesion, thyroid tissue, could not be accessed. Persistent disease showed preferential use of TRBV28, TRBJ1-2 and TRBJ2-5, whereas newly diagnosed disease favored TRBV20-1 and TRBJ2-1. Lower TCR Shannon entropy and fewer highly expanded clones were observed in persistent Graves' disease patients than in newly diagnosed patients, which suggested clonal expansion.

This same sample was also taken into another study, of T cells in Graves' hyperthyroidism and ophthalmopathy. Drawing on the second study: A patient counted as having stable Graves' hyperthyroidism if no progression to ophthalmopathy occurred over 18 months of follow-up. Hyperthyroidism patients were newly diagnosed, had a disease duration of under 2 months, and were aged 18 to 65 years. Patients with uncontrolled infections, other autoimmune diseases, pregnancy or lactation were excluded. Diagnoses were established on the basis of clinical symptoms, serum thyroxine and TRAb, thyroid ultrasound, and orbital computed tomography. The first round of RT-PCR for the TCR CDR3 was performed with the HTBI primer set and the Qiagen OneStep RT-PCR kit. Most expanded thyroid clonotypes (frequency above 0.001) were also found in blood, which suggests that blood repertoires may mirror thyroid immune responses. A model built on a 13 V-J signature distinguished ophthalmopathy from stable hyperthyroidism, reaching around 87% sensitivity and under 84% specificity in cross-validation and 80%/75% in testing. During validation, the model predicted progression to ophthalmopathy a median of approximately 6 months ahead of onset, with almost 71% sensitivity and around 73% specificity. A discovery cohort of about a hundred patients, about 40 with Graves' ophthalmopathy and approximately 55 with stable Graves' hyperthyroidism, was used to find distinguishing TCR V-J signatures. An independent validation cohort of about 20 hyperthyroidism patients and approximately 16 patients who later progressed to ophthalmopathy tested prospective prediction of ophthalmopathy. The 75 to 100 discovery patients were divided at random into training and test sets in a 7:3 ratio. In about 6 Graves' hyperthyroidism patients, the study also compared T-cell repertoires from thyroid tissue with T-cell repertoires from blood. Following sampling, methimazole starting at 30 mg daily was given to hyperthyroidism patients, and high-dose intravenous methylprednisolone was given to ophthalmopathy patients. Libraries were constructed in a second round of multiplex PCR, after which size selection and purification were carried out. Paired-end sequencing of the libraries was performed with 100 bp reads on an Illumina HiSeq2000. Raw data were processed with SOAPnuke, discarding reads with adapters, uncalled bases, mean Phred below 15, or no exact constant-primer or identifier match. High-quality paired reads were merged using COPE v1.2.5, and each unique nucleotide sequence was defined as a clonotype. MiTCR v1.1 was used to align clonotypes to the IMGT TRBV, TRBD and TRBJ reference segments. The analysis was restricted to V-J combinations with a frequency above 0.0001, which together covered about 99% of the repertoires. The TCS score was defined as F50 (clonal expansion) divided by E x V (chaos), with BLOSUM62-based TCRdist calculated between CDR3 peptides within each V-J. Welch's t-statistics and random forest reduced roughly 500 V-J features to about 12, which were used in a naive Bayes classifier (R e1071). Sample size was not statistically predetermined, and blinding of investigators to group allocation was not performed. The paper reports TCR Vbeta CDR3 sequencing of roughly 140 peripheral blood samples: some 41 ophthalmopathy, under 85 hyperthyroidism and approximately 17 progressor patients.

The sequence was obtained from a man in his forties with Graves disease. Donor details come from another sample of the same person, matched by shared clones. Source: peripheral blood mononuclear cells (PBMCs), taken at new diagnosis, from a patient treated with antithyroid drugs. This chain is built from TRBV28 and TRBJ2-5, with TRBD2 matching 7 junction bases. The CDR3 region: CASSLFGGETQYF. The DNA sequence reads TGTGCCAGCAGTTTATTCGGGGGGGAGACCCAGTACTTC.